This TCR beta chain emerged from a study of T cell clonality in common variable immunodeficiency. This clone was recorded at least ten times. At one end the junction does not follow the germline gene, possibly because of a read error. Only in-frame clones appear in the TCRdb table, and some are missing; sequencing was by immunoSEQ multiplex PCR. Altogether about 60,000 clones were found in the sample, and no singletons occur. The receptor was isolated from a person aged 18-69 years in good health. Sequencing was carried out using peripheral blood mononuclear cells.

The DNA read from the CDR3 is TGTGCTAGCAGCTTAGGTTTAGCGGGAGGGCCAGATACG. Translation gives CASSLGLAGGPDT. The full CDR3 protein is CASSLGLAGGPDTQYF. V is TRBV7-7 and J is TRBJ2-3, with 11 bases matching TRBD2. The missing CDR3 end, 3 residues past where the read stops, is filled in from the germline J gene. CDR1 and CDR2 (germline): SSHAT, FNYEAQ (reference sequence). This CDR3 region has 16 residues.